This T cell receptor (beta chain) was sequenced during a study of blood T cell repertoires in COVID-19. Whole-study context: COVID-19 samples from acute and convalescent phases originated in the United States, Italy and Spain. PBMCs, B-cell-depleted T cells, or T cells were the source of the cDNA or gDNA that made up the material.

Here immunoSEQ multiplex PCR was the method, and the copy in TCRdb shows in-frame clones only, minus some. The top ten hold about 11% of the sample, which has 150,000 to 200,000 clones, roughly 80% seen once. Trimming at V came to 4 bases and at J to 0 bases, leaving 5 bases not matched to a gene. Germline CDR1 reads LGHDT; CDR2 reads YNNKEL (reference sequence). The CDR3 totals 17 residues. Followed over time, Seattle patients had been enrolled while infection was active. The source material was peripheral blood. The TCR sequence derives from a woman between 40 and 55 years old with COVID-19, enrolled during active disease. The chain is built from TRBV3-1 (or the pseudogene TRBV3-2) and TRBJ1-4; 10 nucleotides line up with TRBD1. DNA for the CDR3: TGTGCCAGCAGCCCTTGGGACAGGGGTGCAACTAATGAAAAACTGTTTTTT. It is translated as CASSPWDRGATNEKLFF.